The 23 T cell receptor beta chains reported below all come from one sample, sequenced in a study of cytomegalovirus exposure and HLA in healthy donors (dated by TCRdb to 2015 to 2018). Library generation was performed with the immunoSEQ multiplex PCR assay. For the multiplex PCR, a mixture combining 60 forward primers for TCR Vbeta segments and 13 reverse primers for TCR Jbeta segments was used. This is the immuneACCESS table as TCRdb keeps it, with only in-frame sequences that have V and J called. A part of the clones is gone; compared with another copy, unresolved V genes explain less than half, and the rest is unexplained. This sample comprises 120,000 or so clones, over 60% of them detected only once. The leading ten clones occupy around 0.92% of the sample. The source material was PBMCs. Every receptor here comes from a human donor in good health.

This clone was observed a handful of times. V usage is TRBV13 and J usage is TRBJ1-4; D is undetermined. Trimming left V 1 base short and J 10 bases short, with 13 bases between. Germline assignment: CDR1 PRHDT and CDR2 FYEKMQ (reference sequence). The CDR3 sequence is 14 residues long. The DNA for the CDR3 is TGTGCCAGCAGCTTAGACTCTGTGCCGGGAAAACTGTTTTTT. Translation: CASSLDSVPGKLFF.

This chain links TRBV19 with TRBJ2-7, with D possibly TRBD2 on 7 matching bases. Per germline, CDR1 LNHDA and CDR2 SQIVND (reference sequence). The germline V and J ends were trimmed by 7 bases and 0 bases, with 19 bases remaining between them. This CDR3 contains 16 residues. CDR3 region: CASTRRGGGSSYEQYF. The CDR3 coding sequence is TGTGCCAGTACCCGGAGGGGAGGGGGAAGCTCCTACGAGCAGTACTTC.

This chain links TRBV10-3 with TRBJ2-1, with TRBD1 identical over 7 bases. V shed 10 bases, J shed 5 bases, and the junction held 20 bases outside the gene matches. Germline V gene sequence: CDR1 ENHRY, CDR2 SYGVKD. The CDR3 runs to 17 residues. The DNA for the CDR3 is TGTGCCACCGTAGGGGGCCAAAATCGACAGGCCCACAATGAGCAGTTCTTC. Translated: CATVGGQNRQAHNEQFF.

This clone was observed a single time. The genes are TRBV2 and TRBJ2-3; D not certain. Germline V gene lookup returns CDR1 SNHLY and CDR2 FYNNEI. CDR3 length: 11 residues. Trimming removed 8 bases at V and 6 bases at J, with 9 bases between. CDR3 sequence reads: CASAVTDTQYF. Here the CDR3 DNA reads TGTGCCAGCGCAGTAACGGATACGCAGTATTTT.

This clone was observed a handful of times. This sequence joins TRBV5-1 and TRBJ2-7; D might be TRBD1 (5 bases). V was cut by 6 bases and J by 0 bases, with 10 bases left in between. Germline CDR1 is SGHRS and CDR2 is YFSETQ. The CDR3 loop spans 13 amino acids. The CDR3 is CASKGLSSYEQYF. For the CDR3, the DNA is TGCGCCAGCAAGGGGTTGAGCTCCTACGAGCAGTACTTC.

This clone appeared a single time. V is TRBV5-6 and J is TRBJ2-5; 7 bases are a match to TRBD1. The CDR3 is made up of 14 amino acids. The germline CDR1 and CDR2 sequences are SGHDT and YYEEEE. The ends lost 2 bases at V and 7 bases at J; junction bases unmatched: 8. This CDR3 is CASSLLTGQSTQYF. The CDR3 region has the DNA TGTGCCAGCAGCTTACTGACAGGGCAGTCGACCCAGTACTTC.

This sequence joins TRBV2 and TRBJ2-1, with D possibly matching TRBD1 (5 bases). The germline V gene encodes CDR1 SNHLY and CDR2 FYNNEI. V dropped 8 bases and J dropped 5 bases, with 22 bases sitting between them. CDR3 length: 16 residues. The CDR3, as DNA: TGTGCCAGCTCATACGTTCCCCAGGGTGAACACAATGAGCAGTTCTTC. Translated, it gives CASSYVPQGEHNEQFF.

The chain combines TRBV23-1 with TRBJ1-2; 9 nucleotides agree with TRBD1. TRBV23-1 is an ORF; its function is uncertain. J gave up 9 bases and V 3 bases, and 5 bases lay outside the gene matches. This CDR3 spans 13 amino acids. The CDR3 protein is CASSQDRGSSYTF. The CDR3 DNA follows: TGCGCCAGCAGTCAGGACAGGGGTTCTAGCTACACCTTC.

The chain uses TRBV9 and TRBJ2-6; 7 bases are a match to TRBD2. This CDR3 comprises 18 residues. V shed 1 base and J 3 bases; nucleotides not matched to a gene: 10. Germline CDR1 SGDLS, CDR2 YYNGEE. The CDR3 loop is CASSVFSAGVGGANVLTF. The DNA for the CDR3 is TGTGCCAGCAGCGTATTTTCGGCGGGGGTAGGTGGGGCCAACGTCCTGACTTTC.

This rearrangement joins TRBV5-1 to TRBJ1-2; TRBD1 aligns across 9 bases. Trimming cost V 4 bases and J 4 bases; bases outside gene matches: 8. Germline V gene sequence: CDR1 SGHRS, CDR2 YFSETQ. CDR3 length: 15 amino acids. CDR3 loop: CASSGGQGATYGYTF. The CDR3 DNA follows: TGCGCCAGCAGCGGGGGACAGGGCGCTACCTATGGCTACACCTTC.

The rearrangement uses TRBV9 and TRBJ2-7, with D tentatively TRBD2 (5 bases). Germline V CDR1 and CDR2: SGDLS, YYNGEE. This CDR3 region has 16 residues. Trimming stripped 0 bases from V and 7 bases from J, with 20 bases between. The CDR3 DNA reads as TGTGCCAGCAGCGTAGCTACTGGGCGGGTCGGCGCAGAGCAGTACTTC. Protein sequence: CASSVATGRVGAEQYF.

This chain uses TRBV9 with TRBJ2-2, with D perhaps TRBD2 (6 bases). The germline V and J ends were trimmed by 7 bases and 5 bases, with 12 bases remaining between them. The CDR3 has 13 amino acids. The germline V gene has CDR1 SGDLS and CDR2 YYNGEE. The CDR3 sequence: CASSTAGTGELFF. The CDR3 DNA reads TGTGCCAGCTCCACGGCGGGAACCGGGGAGCTGTTTTTT.

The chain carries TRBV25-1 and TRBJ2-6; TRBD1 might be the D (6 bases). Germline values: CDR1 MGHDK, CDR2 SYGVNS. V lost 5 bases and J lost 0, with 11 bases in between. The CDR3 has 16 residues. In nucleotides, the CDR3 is TGTGCCAGCAGTTCGGACAGCTACTCTGGGGCCAACGTCCTGACTTTC. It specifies CASSSDSYSGANVLTF.

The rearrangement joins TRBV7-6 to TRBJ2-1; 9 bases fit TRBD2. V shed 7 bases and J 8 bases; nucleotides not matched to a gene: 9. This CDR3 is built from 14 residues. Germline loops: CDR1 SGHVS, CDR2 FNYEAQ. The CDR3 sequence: CASKLAGFGDEQFF. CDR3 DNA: TGTGCCAGCAAACTAGCGGGCTTTGGGGATGAGCAGTTCTTC. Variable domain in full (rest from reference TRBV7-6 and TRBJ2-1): GAGVSQSPRYKVTKRGQDVALRCDPISGHVSLYWYRQALGQGPEFLTYFNYEAQQDKSGLPNDRFSAERPEGSISTLTIQRTEQRDSAMYRCASKLAGFGDEQFFGPGTRLTVL.

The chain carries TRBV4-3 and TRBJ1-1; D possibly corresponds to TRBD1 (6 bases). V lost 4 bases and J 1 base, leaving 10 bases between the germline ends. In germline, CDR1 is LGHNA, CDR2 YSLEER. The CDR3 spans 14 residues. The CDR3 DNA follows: TGCGCCAGCAGCCTCAGGACAGAGAACACTGAAGCTTTCTTT. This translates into CASSLRTENTEAFF.

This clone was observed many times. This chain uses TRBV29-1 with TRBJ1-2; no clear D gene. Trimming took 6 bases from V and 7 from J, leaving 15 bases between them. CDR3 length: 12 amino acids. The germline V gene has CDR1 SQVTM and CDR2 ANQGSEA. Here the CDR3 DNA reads TGCAGCGTCGACGGAGTCTCCGGTGGCTACACCTTC. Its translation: CSVDGVSGGYTF.

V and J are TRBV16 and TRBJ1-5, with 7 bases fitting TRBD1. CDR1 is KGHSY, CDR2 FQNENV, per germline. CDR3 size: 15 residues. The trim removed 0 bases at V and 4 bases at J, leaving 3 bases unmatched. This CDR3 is CASSQSGQQNQPQHF. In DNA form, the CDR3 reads TGTGCCAGCAGCCAATCGGGACAGCAGAATCAGCCCCAGCATTTT.

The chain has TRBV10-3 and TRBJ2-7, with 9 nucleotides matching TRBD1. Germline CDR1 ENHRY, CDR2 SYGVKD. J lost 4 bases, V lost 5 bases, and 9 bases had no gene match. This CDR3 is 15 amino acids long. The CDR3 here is CAISPLGQGNYEQYF. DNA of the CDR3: TGTGCCATCAGTCCCCTCGGACAGGGGAATTACGAGCAGTACTTC.

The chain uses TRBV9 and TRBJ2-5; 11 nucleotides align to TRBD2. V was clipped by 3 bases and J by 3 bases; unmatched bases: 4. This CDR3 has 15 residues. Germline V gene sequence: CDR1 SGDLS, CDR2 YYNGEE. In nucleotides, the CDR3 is TGTGCCAGCAGCGCGTGGGGACTAGCGGAAGAGACCCAGTACTTC. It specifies CASSAWGLAEETQYF.

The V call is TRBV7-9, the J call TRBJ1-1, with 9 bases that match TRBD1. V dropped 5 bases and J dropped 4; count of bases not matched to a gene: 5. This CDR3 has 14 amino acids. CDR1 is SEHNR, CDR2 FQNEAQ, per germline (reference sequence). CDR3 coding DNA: TGTGCCAGCAGCATACAGGGGGCCGCCACTGAAGCTTTCTTT. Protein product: CASSIQGAATEAFF.

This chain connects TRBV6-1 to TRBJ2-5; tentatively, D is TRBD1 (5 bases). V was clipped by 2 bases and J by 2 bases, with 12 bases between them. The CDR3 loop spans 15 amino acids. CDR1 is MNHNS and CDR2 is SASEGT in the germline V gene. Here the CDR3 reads CASSEFPGQQETQYF. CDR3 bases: TGTGCCAGCAGTGAATTCCCAGGGCAGCAAGAGACCCAGTACTTC.

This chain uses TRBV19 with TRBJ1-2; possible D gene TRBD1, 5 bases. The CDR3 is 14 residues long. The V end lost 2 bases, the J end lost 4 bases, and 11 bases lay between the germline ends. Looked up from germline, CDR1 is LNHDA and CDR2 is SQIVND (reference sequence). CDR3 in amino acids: CASSIKGQFYGYTF. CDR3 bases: TGTGCCAGTAGTATAAAGGGGCAGTTCTATGGCTACACCTTC. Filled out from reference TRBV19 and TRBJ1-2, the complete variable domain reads DGGITQSPKYLFRKEGQNVTLSCEQNLNHDAMYWYRQDPGQGLRLIYYSQIVNDFQKGDIAEGYSVSREKKESFPLTVTSAQKNPTAFYLCASSIKGQFYGYTFGSGTRLTVV.

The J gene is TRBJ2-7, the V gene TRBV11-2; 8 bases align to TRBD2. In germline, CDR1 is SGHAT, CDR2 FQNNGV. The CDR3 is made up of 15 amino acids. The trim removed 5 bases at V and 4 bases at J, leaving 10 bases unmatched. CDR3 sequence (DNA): TGTGCCAGCAGCGCCAACCCGGGAGGGAAATACGAGCAGTACTTC. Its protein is CASSANPGGKYEQYF.